These T cell receptor beta chains were read from a single sample in a study of neurological immune-mediated disorders. TCRdb analysed the 5' RACE reads with MiXCR anew, one entry per CDR3 protein. This table has fewer than 90,000 distinct CDR3 sequences, 10% appearing once. Sequencing was done on a sample of PBMCs. These receptors all stem from a man aged 25-45 years in good health. The CDR3 runs from the conserved cysteine through the conserved F or W. The D gene is left open where the match is weak. Clone size is shown for a subset of rows, as once, few, many or a class of expanded clone.

V,J,size,length,D,CDR3,DNA
TRBV7-9,TRBJ2-7,many,14,NA,CASSSPGRIYEQYF,TGTGCCAGCAGCTCCCCGGGACGGATCTACGAGCAGTACTTC
TRBV5-1,TRBJ2-1,many,12,NA,CASRDSDNEQFF,TGCGCCAGCAGAGACAGCGACAATGAGCAGTTCTTC
TRBV5-1,TRBJ2-7,many,16,NA,CASSPAGLPGSYEQYF,TGCGCCAGCAGCCCGGCGGGACTCCCGGGCTCCTACGAGCAGTACTTC
TRBV5-1,TRBJ2-1,many,16,TRBD2,CASSLELAGSYNEQFF,TGCGCCAGCAGCTTGGAACTAGCGGGCTCCTACAATGAGCAGTTCTTC
TRBV4-1,TRBJ2-7,many,13,NA,CASSQAGRDEQYF,TGCGCCAGCAGCCAAGCCGGCCGGGACGAGCAGTACTTC
TRBV20-1,TRBJ1-5,many,12,NA,CSASGSNQPQHF,TGCAGTGCTAGTGGTAGCAATCAGCCCCAGCATTTT
TRBV20-1,TRBJ2-5,many,12,NA,CSARAPQETQYF,TGCAGTGCTAGGGCACCACAAGAGACCCAGTACTTC
TRBV7-9,TRBJ2-1,many,16,TRBD2,CASSPTGLAVYNEQFF,TGTGCCAGCAGCCCAACGGGACTAGCGGTATACAATGAGCAGTTCTTC
TRBV20-1,TRBJ2-2,many,15,NA,CSAKGAASNTGELFF,TGCAGTGCTAAAGGCGCGGCCTCGAACACCGGGGAGCTGTTTTTT
TRBV7-6,TRBJ2-3,NA,13,NA,CASSLDLGDTQYF,TGTGCCAGCAGCTTAGATCTCGGAGATACGCAGTATTTT
TRBV2,TRBJ2-3,many,16,NA,CASSEEETRLTDTQYF,TGTGCCAGCAGTGAAGAGGAGACTAGACTAACAGATACGCAGTATTTT
TRBV9,TRBJ1-1,many,15,NA,CASSVVGTVGTEAFF,TGTGCCAGCAGCGTAGTCGGGACGGTGGGCACTGAAGCTTTCTTT
TRBV28,TRBJ2-1,many,16,TRBD2,CASSLLGTSGSLEQFF,TGTGCCAGCAGTTTACTCGGGACTAGCGGTTCTCTTGAGCAGTTCTTC
TRBV20-1,TRBJ1-2,many,15,TRBD1,CSARGPGQTLLGYTF,TGCAGTGCTAGAGGGCCGGGACAGACGTTACTGGGCTACACCTTC
TRBV6-2/TRBV6-3,TRBJ2-2,many,17,TRBD1,CASSPDGQGARAGELFF,TGTGCCAGCAGTCCGGATGGACAGGGGGCTAGGGCCGGGGAGCTGTTTTTT
TRBV6-2/TRBV6-3,TRBJ2-1,many,15,TRBD2,CASSYRAGEGGEQFF,TGTGCCAGCAGTTACCGTGCGGGAGAAGGTGGTGAGCAGTTCTTC
TRBV27,TRBJ2-6,many,16,NA,CASSPMGYSGANVLTF,TGTGCCAGCAGCCCTATGGGATACTCTGGGGCCAACGTCCTGACTTTC
TRBV6-2/TRBV6-3,TRBJ2-7,many,17,TRBD2,CASRGAGTAGVSYEQYF,TGTGCCAGCCGAGGGGCGGGAACAGCGGGAGTCTCCTACGAGCAGTACTTC
TRBV14,TRBJ1-1,many,13,TRBD1,CASRRQGGTEAFF,TGTGCCAGCAGACGACAGGGGGGGACTGAAGCTTTCTTT
TRBV5-1,TRBJ2-3,NA,14,NA,CASSLNGFMDTQYF,TGCGCCAGCAGCTTGAACGGGTTTATGGATACGCAGTATTTT
TRBV5-6,TRBJ2-3,few,11,NA,CASSSLDTQYF,TGTGCCAGCAGCTCCCTAGATACGCAGTATTTT
TRBV12-3/TRBV12-4,TRBJ2-3,many,15,NA,CASSLRPGPADTQYF,TGTGCCAGCAGTTTAAGGCCGGGTCCCGCAGATACGCAGTATTTT
TRBV7-6,TRBJ2-3,many,13,NA,CASSLSLRDTQYF,TGTGCCAGCAGCTTATCCTTGCGGGATACGCAGTATTTT
TRBV20-1,TRBJ2-3,NA,14,NA,CSVPGDSSLDTQYF,TGCAGCGTTCCGGGGGACAGCTCATTAGATACGCAGTATTTT
TRBV3-1,TRBJ2-5,many,12,NA,CASSPLGETQYF,TGTGCCAGCTCACCATTGGGAGAGACCCAGTACTTC
TRBV18,TRBJ2-7,few,19,NA,CASSPPVLTRDKTSYEQYF,TGTGCCAGCTCACCACCGGTTTTGACTAGAGATAAAACCTCCTACGAGCAGTACTTC
TRBV5-1,TRBJ2-7,NA,16,TRBD2,CASSGGLAGVLHEQYF,TGCGCCAGCAGCGGAGGACTAGCGGGAGTTCTCCACGAGCAGTACTTC
TRBV7-9,TRBJ2-1,many,15,NA,CASSLPLWRNNEQFF,TGTGCCAGCAGCTTACCCCTCTGGCGGAACAATGAGCAGTTCTTC
TRBV27,TRBJ2-3,many,16,TRBD1,CASSPGDRVLTDTQYF,TGTGCCAGCAGTCCGGGGGACAGGGTCCTCACAGATACGCAGTATTTT
TRBV3-1,TRBJ2-7,many,16,TRBD1,CASSQVWDSSSYEQYF,TGTGCCAGCAGCCAAGTCTGGGACAGCTCATCCTACGAGCAGTACTTC
TRBV5-1,TRBJ1-1,NA,16,NA,CASSLEDAGWDTEDFF,TGCGCCAGCAGCTTGGAAGATGCGGGATGGGACACTGAAGATTTCTTT
TRBV20-1,TRBJ1-2,many,12,NA,CRIRGEGYGYTF,TGCAGAATAAGAGGGGAGGGCTATGGCTACACCTTC
TRBV29-1,TRBJ1-1,NA,14,NA,CSVGPGTGATEAFF,TGCAGCGTTGGGCCCGGGACGGGAGCCACTGAAGCTTTCTTT
TRBV20-1,TRBJ1-4,many,18,TRBD1,CSAKKTTGTAITIEKLFF,TGCAGTGCCAAAAAAACTACCGGGACAGCTATCACCATAGAAAAACTGTTTTTT
TRBV5-1,TRBJ2-3,NA,17,TRBD1,CASSHIGTGARPDTQYF,TGCGCCAGCAGCCATATCGGGACAGGGGCGAGACCAGATACGCAGTATTTT
TRBV5-6,TRBJ2-3,many,15,TRBD2,CASRLAGAVADTQYF,TGTGCCAGCAGACTAGCGGGGGCTGTCGCAGATACGCAGTATTTT
TRBV6-2/TRBV6-3,TRBJ2-1,many,17,TRBD2,CASSPRLAGGAHNEQFF,TGTGCCAGCAGCCCTCGCCTAGCGGGAGGGGCCCACAATGAGCAGTTCTTC
TRBV20-1,TRBJ2-7,NA,15,NA,CSARDRLANSYEQYF,TGCAGTGCTAGAGATAGGCTAGCGAACTCCTACGAGCAGTACTTC
TRBV9,TRBJ2-3,many,15,NA,CASSVWDSERDTQYF,TGTGCCAGCAGCGTATGGGATAGCGAGAGAGATACGCAGTATTTT
TRBV20-1,TRBJ2-1,many,16,NA,CSAREGGAPGYNEQFF,TGCAGTGCTAGAGAGGGGGGGGCCCCTGGTTACAATGAGCAGTTCTTC
TRBV3-1,TRBJ2-7,many,16,NA,CASSQGASLQHYEQYF,TGTGCCAGCAGCCAAGGGGCGTCATTGCAGCACTACGAGCAGTACTTC
TRBV11-2,TRBJ2-1,many,14,NA,CASTWASSYNEQFF,TGTGCCAGCACCTGGGCGAGCTCCTACAATGAGCAGTTCTTC
TRBV12-3/TRBV12-4,TRBJ1-1,many,15,NA,CASSFVGGVDSEAFF,TGTGCCAGCAGTTTCGTCGGGGGGGTAGACTCTGAAGCTTTCTTT
TRBV20-1,TRBJ1-4,NA,13,NA,CSARRQMNEKLFF,TGCAGTGCTAGAAGACAGATGAATGAAAAACTGTTTTTT
TRBV20-1,TRBJ2-7,many,11,NA,CSAITGYEQYF,TGCAGTGCTATAACAGGATACGAGCAGTACTTC
TRBV5-1,TRBJ1-6,many,15,NA,CASSLGVGDNSPLHF,TGCGCCAGCAGCTTGGGGGTAGGGGATAATTCACCCCTCCACTTT
TRBV12-3/TRBV12-4,TRBJ2-5,many,15,TRBD2,CASSPSGSVGETQYF,TGTGCCAGCAGTCCTAGCGGGAGCGTTGGAGAGACCCAGTACTTC
TRBV5-1,TRBJ2-7,many,14,NA,CASSLGQGWNEQYF,TGCGCCAGCAGCTTGGGGCAGGGTTGGAACGAGCAGTACTTC
TRBV27,TRBJ2-1,many,13,NA,CASRFYSANEQFF,TGTGCCAGTCGCTTTTATAGCGCCAATGAGCAGTTCTTC
TRBV5-1,TRBJ1-4,many,13,TRBD1,CASGRTGGEKLFF,TGCGCCAGCGGCAGGACAGGGGGTGAAAAACTGTTTTTT
TRBV5-1,TRBJ2-3,many,15,TRBD1,CASSPGTGGTDTQYF,TGCGCCAGCAGCCCCGGGACAGGGGGCACAGATACGCAGTATTTT